The source of this T cell receptor beta chain is a study of T-cell memory formation after mild COVID-19. Study as a whole: Among the donors, TCR clusters were largely specific to each donor.

There are a few counts of this clonotype. What it binds is unknown. Study-level results: Pre-infection memory carried some responding clones, suggesting that cross-reactive memory joined.

CDR1 is PRHDT, CDR2 FYEKMQ, per germline (reference sequence). With 5 bases clipped from V and 2 bases from J, the junction kept 11 bases outside the gene matches. The CDR3 contains 16 residues. From the 5' RACE reads, TCRdb called clonotypes with MiXCR, one entry per CDR3 protein. The table lists approximately 560,000 distinct CDR3 sequences, 15% to 20% of them singletons. Sequencing was done on a sample of PBMCs or a T cell subset sorted from them (not recorded which). The receptor's source is an adult woman who had mild COVID-19 (a few samples of this study predate the infection). Cell type and time point are not known. The V gene is TRBV13, the J gene TRBJ2-7; 8 bases align to TRBD2. In DNA form, the CDR3 reads TGTGCCAGCAGCGTCCTTAGCGGGACCCTACCCTACGAGCAGTACTTC. Amino acids: CASSVLSGTLPYEQYF.